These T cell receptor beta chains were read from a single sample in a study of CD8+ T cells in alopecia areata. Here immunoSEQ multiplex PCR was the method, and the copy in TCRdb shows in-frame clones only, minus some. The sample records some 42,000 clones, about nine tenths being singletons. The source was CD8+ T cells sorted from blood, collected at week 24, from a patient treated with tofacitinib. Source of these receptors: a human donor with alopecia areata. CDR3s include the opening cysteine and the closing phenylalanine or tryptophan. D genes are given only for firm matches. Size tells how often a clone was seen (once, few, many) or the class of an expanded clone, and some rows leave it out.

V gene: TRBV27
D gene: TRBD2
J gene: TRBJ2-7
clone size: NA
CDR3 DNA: TGTGCCAGCAGTCAGACGACTAGCGGGGGGAGGCCCGAGCAGTACTTC
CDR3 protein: CASSQTTSGGRPEQYF

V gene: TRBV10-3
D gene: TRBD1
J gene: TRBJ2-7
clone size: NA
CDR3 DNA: TGTGCCACCGAGCGGGACAGGGGCTACGAGCAGTACTTC
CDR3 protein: CATERDRGYEQYF

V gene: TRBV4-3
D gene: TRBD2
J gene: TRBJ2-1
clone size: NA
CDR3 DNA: TGCGCCAGCAGCCAAGCCTGGGCGGGGGAAAGCTCCTACAATGAGCAGTTCTTC
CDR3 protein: CASSQAWAGESSYNEQFF

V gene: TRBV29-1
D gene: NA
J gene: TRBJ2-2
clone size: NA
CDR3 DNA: TGCAGCGTTGATCCCAGCACGAACACCGGGGAGCTGTTTTTT
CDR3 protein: CSVDPSTNTGELFF

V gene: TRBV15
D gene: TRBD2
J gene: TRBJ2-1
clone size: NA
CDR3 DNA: TGTGCCACCAGCAGAGATCCGGCTAGCGGGGACAATGAGCAGTTCTTC
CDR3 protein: CATSRDPASGDNEQFF

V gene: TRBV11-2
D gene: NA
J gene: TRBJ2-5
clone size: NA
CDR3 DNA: TGTGCCAGCAGCTTAGTGGGGGCGGTGGAGACCCAGTACTTC
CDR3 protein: CASSLVGAVETQYF

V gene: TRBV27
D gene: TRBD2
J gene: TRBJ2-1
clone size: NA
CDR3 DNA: TGTGCCAGCAGCCCAGGGACTAGCGGGGCGGGTGAGCAGTTCTTC
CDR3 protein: CASSPGTSGAGEQFF

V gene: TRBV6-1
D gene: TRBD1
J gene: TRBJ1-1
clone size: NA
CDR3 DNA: TGTGCCAGCAGTGAACTTAGACAGGGGTTCGGCAACACTGAAGCTTTCTTT
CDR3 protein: CASSELRQGFGNTEAFF

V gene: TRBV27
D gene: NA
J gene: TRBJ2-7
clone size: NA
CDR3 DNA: TGTGCCAGCAGTCCCGTGGGGTTGGGCTACGAGCAGTACTTC
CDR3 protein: CASSPVGLGYEQYF

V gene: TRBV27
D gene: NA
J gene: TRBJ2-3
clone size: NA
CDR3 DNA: TGTGCCAGCAGTCCGACCTTAACAGGGGATGGGGGGGCAGATACGCAGTATTTT
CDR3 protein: CASSPTLTGDGGADTQYF

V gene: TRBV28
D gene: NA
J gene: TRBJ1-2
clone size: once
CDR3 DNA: TGTGCCAGCAGTCTCGACACTCGGGACCGTAACTATGGCTACACCTTC
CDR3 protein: CASSLDTRDRNYGYTF

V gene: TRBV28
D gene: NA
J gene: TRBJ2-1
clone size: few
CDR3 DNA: TGTGCCAGCAGCCATTCAGCGGGCTCCCTCTCCTACAATGAGCAGTTCTTC
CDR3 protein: CASSHSAGSLSYNEQFF

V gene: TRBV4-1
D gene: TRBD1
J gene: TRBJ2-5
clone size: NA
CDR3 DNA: TGCGCCAGCAGCCAACTGACAGGGCAAGAGACCCAGTACTTC
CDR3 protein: CASSQLTGQETQYF

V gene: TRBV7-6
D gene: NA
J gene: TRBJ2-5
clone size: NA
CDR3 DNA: TGTGCCAGCAGCTTGACCGCCAGTTTCGGGGAAGAGACCCAGTACTTC
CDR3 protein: CASSLTASFGEETQYF

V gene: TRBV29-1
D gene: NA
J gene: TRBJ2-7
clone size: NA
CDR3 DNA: TGCAGCGTTGAAGATGTCAGGGAGACTTCCTACGAGCAGTACTTC
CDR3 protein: CSVEDVRETSYEQYF

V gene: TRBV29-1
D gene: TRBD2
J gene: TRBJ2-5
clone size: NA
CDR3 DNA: TGCGGTGTGGGCAGCGGGGGAGGAAGGGAGACCCAGTACTTC
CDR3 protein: CGVGSGGGRETQYF

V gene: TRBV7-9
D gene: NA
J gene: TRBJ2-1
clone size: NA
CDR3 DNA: TGTGCCAGCAGCTTAGACAATGAGCAGTTCTTC
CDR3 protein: CASSLDNEQFF

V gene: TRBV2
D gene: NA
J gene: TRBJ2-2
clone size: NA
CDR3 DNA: TGTGCCAGCAGTAAGGACAGCCTCTTAAGCCTAGGCGGGGAGCTGTTTTTT
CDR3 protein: CASSKDSLLSLGGELFF

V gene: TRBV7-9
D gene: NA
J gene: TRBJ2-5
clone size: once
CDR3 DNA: TGTGCCAGCAGCTTCGAGGGGGGACGGGAGACCCAGTACTTC
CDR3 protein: CASSFEGGRETQYF

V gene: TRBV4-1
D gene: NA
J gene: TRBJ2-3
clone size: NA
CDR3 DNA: TGCGCCAGCAGCCAAGTTTTCGGGACAGATACGCAGTATTTT
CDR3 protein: CASSQVFGTDTQYF

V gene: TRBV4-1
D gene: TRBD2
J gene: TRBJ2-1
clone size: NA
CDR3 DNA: TGCGCCAGCAGCCCCCGCGGGGGACTAGCGGGGGGGGATGAGCAGTTCTTC
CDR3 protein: CASSPRGGLAGGDEQFF

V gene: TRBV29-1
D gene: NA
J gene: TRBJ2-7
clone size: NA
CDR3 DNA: TGCAGCATCTCTGGACAGACCTACGAGCAGTACTTC
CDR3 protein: CSISGQTYEQYF

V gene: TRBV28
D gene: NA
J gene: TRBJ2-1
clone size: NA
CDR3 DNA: TGTGCCAGCAGTTGGGTGAATGAGCAGTTCTTC
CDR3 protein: CASSWVNEQFF

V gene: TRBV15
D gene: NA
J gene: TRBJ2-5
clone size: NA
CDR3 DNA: TGTGCCACCAGCAAAGGGAACGAGGGGGAGACCCAGTACTTC
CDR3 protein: CATSKGNEGETQYF

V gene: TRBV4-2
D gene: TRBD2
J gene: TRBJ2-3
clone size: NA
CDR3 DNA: TGTGCCAGCAGCCAATTCGGGACTAGCGGGGGGGCGGTAGATACGCAGTATTTT
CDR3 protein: CASSQFGTSGGAVDTQYF

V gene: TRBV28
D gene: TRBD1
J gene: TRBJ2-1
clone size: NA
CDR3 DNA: TGTGCCAGCAGTTCCTCGGACAGGGAGTTTTACAATGAGCAGTTCTTC
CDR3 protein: CASSSSDREFYNEQFF

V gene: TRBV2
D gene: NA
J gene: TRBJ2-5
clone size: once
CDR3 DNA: TGTGCCAGCAGTGAAGCTAACAGCCAAGAGACCCAGTACTTC
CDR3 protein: CASSEANSQETQYF

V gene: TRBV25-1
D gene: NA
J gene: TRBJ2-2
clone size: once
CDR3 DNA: TGTGCCAGCAGTAGCCTTACCGGGGAGCTGTTTTTT
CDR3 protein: CASSSLTGELFF

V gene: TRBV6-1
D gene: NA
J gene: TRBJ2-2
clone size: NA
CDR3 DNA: TGTGCCGGGCAGGGGGGGACTAGTGGAGCCGGGGAGCTGTTTTTT
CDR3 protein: CAGQGGTSGAGELFF

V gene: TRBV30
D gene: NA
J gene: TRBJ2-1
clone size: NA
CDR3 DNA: TGTGCCTGGAGTGTATGGCCGGGGCGTGAGCAGTTCTTC
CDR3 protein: CAWSVWPGREQFF

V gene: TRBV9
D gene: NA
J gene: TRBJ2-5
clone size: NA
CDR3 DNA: TGTGCCAGCAGCCCCGGACAGACGTACCAAGAGACCCAGTACTTC
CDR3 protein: CASSPGQTYQETQYF

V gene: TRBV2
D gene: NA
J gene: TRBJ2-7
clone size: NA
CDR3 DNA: TGTGCCAGCAGTGACCCCCCACGACTCGAGCAGTACTTC
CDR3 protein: CASSDPPRLEQYF

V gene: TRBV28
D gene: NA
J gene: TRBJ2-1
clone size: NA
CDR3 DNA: TGTGCCAGCAGTTTCCTGTTGACGGGATACAATGAGCAGTTCTTC
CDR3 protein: CASSFLLTGYNEQFF

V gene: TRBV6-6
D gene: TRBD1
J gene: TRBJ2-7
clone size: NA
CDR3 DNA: TGTGCCAGCAGTTACGTGGGACAGGCGGACTACGAGCAGTACTTC
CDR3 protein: CASSYVGQADYEQYF

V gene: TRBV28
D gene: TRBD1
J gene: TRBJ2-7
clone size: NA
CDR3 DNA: TGTGCCAGCTCCCCCGGACAGGGGCGGTCATTTGTCCTCTACGAGCAGTACTTC
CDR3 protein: CASSPGQGRSFVLYEQYF

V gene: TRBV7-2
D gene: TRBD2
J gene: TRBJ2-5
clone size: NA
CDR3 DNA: TGTGCCAGCAGCTTCCCGGCTAGCGGGGGGTTACAGGAAGAGACCCAGTACTTC
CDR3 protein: CASSFPASGGLQEETQYF

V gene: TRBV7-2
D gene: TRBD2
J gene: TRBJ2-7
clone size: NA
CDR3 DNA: TGTGCCAGCAGCGACTCGAGCGGGGGGACCTACGAGCAGTACTTC
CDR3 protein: CASSDSSGGTYEQYF

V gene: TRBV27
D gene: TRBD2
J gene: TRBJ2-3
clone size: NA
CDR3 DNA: TGTGCCAGCAGTTTCCCAGTCAGCGGGGGACGCACATATACGCAGTATTTT
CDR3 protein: CASSFPVSGGRTYTQYF

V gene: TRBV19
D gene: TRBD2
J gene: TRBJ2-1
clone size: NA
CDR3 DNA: TGTGCCAGTAGCGGGACTAGCGGGGTTTACAATGAGCAGTTCTTC
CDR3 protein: CASSGTSGVYNEQFF

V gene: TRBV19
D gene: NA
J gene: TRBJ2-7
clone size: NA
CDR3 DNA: TGTGCCAGTAGTATAGAGACTGGTTGGGGCTACGAGCAGTACTTC
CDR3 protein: CASSIETGWGYEQYF

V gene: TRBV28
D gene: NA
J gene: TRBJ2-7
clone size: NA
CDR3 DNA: TGTGCCAGCAGTTCGATGGGTTACGGTGTGAAGCAGTACTTC
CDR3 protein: CASSSMGYGVKQYF